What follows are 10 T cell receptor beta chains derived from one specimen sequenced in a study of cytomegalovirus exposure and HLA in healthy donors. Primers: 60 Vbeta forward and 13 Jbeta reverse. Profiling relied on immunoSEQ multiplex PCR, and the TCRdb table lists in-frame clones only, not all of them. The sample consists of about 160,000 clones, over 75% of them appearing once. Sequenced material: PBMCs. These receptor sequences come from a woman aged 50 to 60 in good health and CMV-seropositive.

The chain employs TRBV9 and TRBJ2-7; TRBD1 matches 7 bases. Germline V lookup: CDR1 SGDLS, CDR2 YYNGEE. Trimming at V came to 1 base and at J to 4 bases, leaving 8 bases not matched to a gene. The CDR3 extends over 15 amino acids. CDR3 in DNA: TGTGCCAGCAGCGTAAACACAGGGGTCCCTTACGAGCAGTACTTC. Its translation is CASSVNTGVPYEQYF.

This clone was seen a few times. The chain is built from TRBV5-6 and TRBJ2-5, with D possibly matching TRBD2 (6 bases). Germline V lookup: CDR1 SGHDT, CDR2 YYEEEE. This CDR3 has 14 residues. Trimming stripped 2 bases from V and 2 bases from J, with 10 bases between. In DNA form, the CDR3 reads TGTGCCAGCAGCTTTGGGGGAGGTCAAGAGACCCAGTACTTC. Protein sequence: CASSFGGGQETQYF.

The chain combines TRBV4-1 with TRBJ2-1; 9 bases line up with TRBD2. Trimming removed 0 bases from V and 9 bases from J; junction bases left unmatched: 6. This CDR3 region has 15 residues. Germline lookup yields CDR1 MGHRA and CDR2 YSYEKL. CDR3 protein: CASSQDLAGRSEQFF. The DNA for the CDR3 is TGCGCCAGCAGCCAAGATCTAGCGGGACGGTCTGAGCAGTTCTTC.

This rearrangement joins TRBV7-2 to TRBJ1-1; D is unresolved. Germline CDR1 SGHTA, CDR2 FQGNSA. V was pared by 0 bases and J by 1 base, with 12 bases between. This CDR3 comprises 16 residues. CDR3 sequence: CASSLASTLGNTEAFF. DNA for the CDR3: TGTGCCAGCAGCTTAGCGTCGACTTTAGGGAACACTGAAGCTTTCTTT. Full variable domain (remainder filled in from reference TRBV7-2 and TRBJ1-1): GAGVSQSPSNKVTEKGKDVELRCDPISGHTALYWYRQSLGQGLEFLIYFQGNSAPDKSGLPSDRFSAERTGGSVSTLTIQRTQQEDSAVYLCASSLASTLGNTEAFFGQGTRLTVV.

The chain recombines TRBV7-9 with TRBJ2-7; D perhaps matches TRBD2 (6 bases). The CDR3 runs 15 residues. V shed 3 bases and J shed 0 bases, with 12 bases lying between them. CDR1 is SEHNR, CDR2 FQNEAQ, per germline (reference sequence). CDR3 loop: CASSLAGSVSYEQYF. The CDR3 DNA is TGTGCCAGCAGCTTGGCCGGGAGCGTCTCCTACGAGCAGTACTTC.

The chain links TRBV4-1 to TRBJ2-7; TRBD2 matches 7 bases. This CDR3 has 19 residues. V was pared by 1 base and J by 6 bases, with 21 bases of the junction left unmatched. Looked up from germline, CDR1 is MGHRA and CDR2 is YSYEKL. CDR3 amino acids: CASSQVGGRADRAAPEQYF. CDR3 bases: TGCGCCAGCAGCCAAGTAGGTGGGAGGGCCGATCGCGCCGCGCCCGAGCAGTACTTC.

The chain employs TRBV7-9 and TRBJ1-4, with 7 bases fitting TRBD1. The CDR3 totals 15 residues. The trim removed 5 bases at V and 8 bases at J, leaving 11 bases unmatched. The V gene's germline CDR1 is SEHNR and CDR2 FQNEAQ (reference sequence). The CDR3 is CASSKSQGFGEKLFF. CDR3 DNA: TGTGCCAGCAGCAAATCACAGGGGTTTGGAGAAAAACTGTTTTTT.

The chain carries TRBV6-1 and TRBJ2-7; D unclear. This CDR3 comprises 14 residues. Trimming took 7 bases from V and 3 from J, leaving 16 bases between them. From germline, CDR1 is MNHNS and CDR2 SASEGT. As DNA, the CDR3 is TGTGCCAGCAACCATCCTAGAAATAACTACGAGCAGTACTTC. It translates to CASNHPRNNYEQYF.

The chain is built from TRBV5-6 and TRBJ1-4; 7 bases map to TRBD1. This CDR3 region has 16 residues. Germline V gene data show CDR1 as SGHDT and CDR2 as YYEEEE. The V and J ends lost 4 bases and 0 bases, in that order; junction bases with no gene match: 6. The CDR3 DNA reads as TGTGCCAGCAGCCGACAGGGTAGTGCAACTAATGAAAAACTGTTTTTT. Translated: CASSRQGSATNEKLFF.

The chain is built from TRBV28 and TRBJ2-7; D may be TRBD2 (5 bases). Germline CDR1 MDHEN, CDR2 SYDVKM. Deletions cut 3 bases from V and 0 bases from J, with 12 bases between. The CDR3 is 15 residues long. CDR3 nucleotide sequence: TGTGCCAGCAGTTTGGCGGCGGGCGCCTCCTACGAGCAGTACTTC. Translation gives CASSLAAGASYEQYF.